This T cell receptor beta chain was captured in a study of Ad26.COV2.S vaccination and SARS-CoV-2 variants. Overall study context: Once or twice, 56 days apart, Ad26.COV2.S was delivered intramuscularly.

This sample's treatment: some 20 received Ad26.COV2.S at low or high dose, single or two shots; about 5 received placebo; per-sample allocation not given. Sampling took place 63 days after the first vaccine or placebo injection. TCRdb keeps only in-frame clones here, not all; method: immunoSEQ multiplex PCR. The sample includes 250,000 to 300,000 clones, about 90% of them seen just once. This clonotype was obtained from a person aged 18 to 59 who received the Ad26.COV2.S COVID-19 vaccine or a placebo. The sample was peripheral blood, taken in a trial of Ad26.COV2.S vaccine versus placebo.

This CDR3 is CAWSVRASGADTQYF. CDR3 coding DNA: TGTGCCTGGAGTGTACGGGCTAGCGGGGCCGATACGCAGTATTTT. This chain uses TRBV30 with TRBJ2-3; TRBD2 matches at 9 bases. Per germline, CDR1 GTSNPN and CDR2 SVGIG (reference sequence). This CDR3 region has 15 residues. J lost 6 bases, V lost 0 bases, and 7 bases had no gene match.